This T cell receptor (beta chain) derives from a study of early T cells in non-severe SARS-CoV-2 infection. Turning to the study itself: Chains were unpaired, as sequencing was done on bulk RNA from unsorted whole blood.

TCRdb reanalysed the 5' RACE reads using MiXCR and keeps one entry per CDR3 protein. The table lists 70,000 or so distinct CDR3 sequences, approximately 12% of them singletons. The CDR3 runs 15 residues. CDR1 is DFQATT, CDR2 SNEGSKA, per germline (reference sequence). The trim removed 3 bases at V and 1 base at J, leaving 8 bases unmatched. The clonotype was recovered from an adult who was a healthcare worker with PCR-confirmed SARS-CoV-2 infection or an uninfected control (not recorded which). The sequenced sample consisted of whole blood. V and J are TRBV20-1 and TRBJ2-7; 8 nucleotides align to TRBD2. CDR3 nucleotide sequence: TGCAGTGCTAGTCTTGGAGCGGGGGAATCCTACGAGCAGTACTTC. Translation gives CSASLGAGESYEQYF.